The clone carrying this T cell receptor beta chain appeared once. The data originate from a study of blood T cell repertoires in COVID-19. Study-wide context: The samples span acute and convalescent COVID-19 from the United States, Italy and Spain.

This CDR3 is 14 amino acids long. V was trimmed by 3 bases and J by 6 bases, leaving 12 bases between them. The germline CDR1 and CDR2 sequences are KGHSH and LQKENI. The method was immunoSEQ multiplex PCR; TCRdb's version includes in-frame clones alone and lacks a portion of them. The table has approximately 190,000 clones, over 80% seen once. The clonotype comes from a woman aged 55-70 years with COVID-19, enrolled during active disease. The J gene is TRBJ1-5, the V gene TRBV18; no clear D. Sequencing was carried out using peripheral blood. CDR3 residues: CASSPDYGVQPQHF. CDR3 DNA: TGTGCCAGCTCACCGGACTATGGGGTTCAGCCCCAGCATTTT. Based on the CDR3 plus reference TRBV18 and TRBJ1-5, the full variable domain is NAGVMQNPRHLVRRRGQEARLRCSPMKGHSHVYWYRQLPEEGLKFMVYLQKENIIDESGMPKERFSAEFPKEGPSILRIQQVVRGDSAAYFCASSPDYGVQPQHFGDGTRLSIL.